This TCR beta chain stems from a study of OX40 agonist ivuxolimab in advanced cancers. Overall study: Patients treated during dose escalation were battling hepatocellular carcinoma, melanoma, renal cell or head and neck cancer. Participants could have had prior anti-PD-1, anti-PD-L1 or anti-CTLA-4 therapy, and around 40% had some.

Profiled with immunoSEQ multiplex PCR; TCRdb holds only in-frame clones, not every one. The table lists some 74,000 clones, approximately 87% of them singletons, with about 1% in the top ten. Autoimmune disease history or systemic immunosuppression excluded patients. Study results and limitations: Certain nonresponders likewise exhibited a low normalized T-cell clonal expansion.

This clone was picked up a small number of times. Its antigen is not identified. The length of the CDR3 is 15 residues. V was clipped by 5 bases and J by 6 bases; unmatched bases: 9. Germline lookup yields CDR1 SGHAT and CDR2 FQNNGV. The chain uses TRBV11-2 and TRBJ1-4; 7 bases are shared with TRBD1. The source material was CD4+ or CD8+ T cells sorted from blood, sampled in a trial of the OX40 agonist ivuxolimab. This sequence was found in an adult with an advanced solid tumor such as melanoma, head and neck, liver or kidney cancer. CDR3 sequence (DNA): TGTGCCAGCAGCCCTGGGGGCAGGGGGGATGAAAAACTGTTTTTT. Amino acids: CASSPGGRGDEKLFF.